Each of the 4 T cell receptor beta chains below was sequenced from the same sample in a study of blood T cell repertoires in COVID-19. TCRdb's copy holds only in-frame clones and misses some; the assay was immunoSEQ multiplex PCR. The sample includes under 450,000 clones, roughly 87% of them seen just once. Specimen: PBMCs or T cells enriched from blood (not recorded which). Receptor source: a woman aged 50 to 60 who had recovered from COVID-19.

The V and J genes are TRBV15 and TRBJ1-4; 9 positions match TRBD1. Germline CDR1 and CDR2: LNHNV and YYDKDF (reference sequence). V trimming: 0 bases; J trimming: 7 bases; junction bases outside the gene matches: 6. This CDR3 comprises 16 residues. Here the CDR3 reads CATSRERDRVGEKLFF. CDR3 coding DNA: TGTGCCACCAGCAGAGAGAGGGACAGGGTGGGTGAAAAACTGTTTTTT.

The V and J genes are TRBV11-2 and TRBJ2-3; 12 bases fit TRBD2. Trimming took 5 bases from V and 4 from J; bases not matched to a gene: 4. The V gene's germline CDR1 is SGHAT and CDR2 FQNNGV. This CDR3 has 15 residues. CDR3 bases: TGTGCCAGCAGCCTAGCGGGGGGGAGGGCAGATACGCAGTATTTT. Translated: CASSLAGGRADTQYF.

This chain joins TRBV4-3 and TRBJ2-3; possibly TRBD2 for D (6 bases). CDR3 length: 13 amino acids. Germline V lookup: CDR1 LGHNA, CDR2 YSLEER. V was clipped by 5 bases and J by 5 bases, with 11 bases between them. The DNA for the CDR3 is TGCGCCAGCAGCACGCCGGGACTAGATACGCAGTATTTT. Protein sequence: CASSTPGLDTQYF.

This chain joins TRBV5-1 and TRBJ1-1; 7 bases are shared with TRBD1. The trim removed 4 bases at V and 0 bases at J, leaving 3 bases unmatched. CDR1 is SGHRS and CDR2 is YFSETQ in the germline V gene. CDR3 length: 14 residues. The CDR3 sequence is CASSGTAMNTEAFF. The CDR3 region has the DNA TGCGCCAGCAGCGGGACAGCTATGAACACTGAAGCTTTCTTT.